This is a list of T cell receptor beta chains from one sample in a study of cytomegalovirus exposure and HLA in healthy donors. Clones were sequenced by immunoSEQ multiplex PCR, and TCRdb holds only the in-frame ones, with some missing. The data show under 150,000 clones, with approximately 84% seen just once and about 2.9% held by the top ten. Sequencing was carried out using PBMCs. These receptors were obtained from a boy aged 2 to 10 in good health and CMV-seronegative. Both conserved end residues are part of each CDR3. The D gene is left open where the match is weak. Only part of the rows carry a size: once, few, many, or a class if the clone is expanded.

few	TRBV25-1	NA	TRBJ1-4	CASTSGGFGEKLFF	TGTGCCAGCACCTCGGGGGGCTTCGGTGAAAAACTGTTTTTT
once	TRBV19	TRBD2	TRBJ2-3	CASSYGGTSAQYF	TGTGCCAGTAGCTATGGCGGGACTAGCGCGCAGTATTTT
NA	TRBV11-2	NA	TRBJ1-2	CASSRIQGGASNYGYTF	TGTGCCAGCAGCCGGATACAGGGTGGGGCGTCTAACTATGGCTACACCTTC
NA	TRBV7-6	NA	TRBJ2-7	CASSGLQGWGFNEQYF	TGTGCCAGCAGCGGCCTCCAGGGTTGGGGCTTTAACGAGCAGTACTTC
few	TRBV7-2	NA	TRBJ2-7	CASSLGGQANEQYF	TGTGCCAGCAGCTTAGGGGGGCAGGCCAACGAGCAGTACTTC
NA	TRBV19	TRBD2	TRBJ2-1	CASKPVAGASSYNEQFF	TGTGCCAGTAAGCCTGTAGCGGGGGCCTCCTCCTACAATGAGCAGTTCTTC
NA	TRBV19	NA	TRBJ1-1	CASKDSLNTEAFF	TGTGCCAGTAAGGACAGTCTTAACACTGAAGCTTTCTTT
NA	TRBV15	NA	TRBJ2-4	CATSSEAKNIQYF	TGTGCCACCAGCTCGGAGGCCAAAAACATTCAGTACTTC
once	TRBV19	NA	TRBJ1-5	CASSIEMNSLNQPQHF	TGTGCCAGTAGTATAGAAATGAACAGTCTGAATCAGCCCCAGCATTTT
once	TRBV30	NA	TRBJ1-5	CAWSVPQYSNQPQHF	TGTGCCTGGAGTGTACCACAGTATAGCAATCAGCCCCAGCATTTT
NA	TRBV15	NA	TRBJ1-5	CATSRDAGAHQPQHF	TGTGCCACCAGCAGAGATGCAGGGGCTCATCAGCCCCAGCATTTT
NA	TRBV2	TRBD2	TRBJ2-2	CASSSSGRAIGELFF	TGTGCCAGCAGTTCTAGCGGGAGGGCCATAGGGGAGCTGTTTTTT
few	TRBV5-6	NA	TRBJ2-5	CASSFLGDNYQETQYF	TGTGCCAGCAGCTTTCTAGGGGACAATTACCAAGAGACCCAGTACTTC
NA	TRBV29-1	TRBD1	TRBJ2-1	CSVGWTGAGDEQFF	TGCAGCGTCGGGTGGACAGGGGCGGGAGATGAGCAGTTCTTC
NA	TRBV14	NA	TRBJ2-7	CASSPMGTRDYEQYF	TGTGCCAGCAGCCCTATGGGGACAAGGGACTACGAGCAGTACTTC
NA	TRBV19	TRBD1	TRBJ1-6	CASSKPGQGGSPLHF	TGTGCCAGTAGTAAACCGGGACAGGGAGGTTCACCCCTCCACTTT
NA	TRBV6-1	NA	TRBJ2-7	CASSDSTGGGPDEEQYF	TGTGCCAGCAGTGATTCTACGGGCGGAGGGCCAGATGAGGAGCAGTACTTC
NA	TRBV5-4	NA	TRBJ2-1	CATSRGRENEQFF	TGTGCCACATCTAGGGGGAGGGAGAATGAGCAGTTCTTC
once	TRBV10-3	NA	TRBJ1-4	CAISEPGPAPEKLFF	TGTGCCATCAGTGAGCCCGGTCCCGCCCCCGAAAAACTGTTTTTT
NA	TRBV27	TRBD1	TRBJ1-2	CASSLSGTGGFYGYTF	TGTGCCAGCAGTTTATCTGGGACAGGGGGCTTCTATGGCTACACCTTC
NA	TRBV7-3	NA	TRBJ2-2	CASSPGLGLTGELFF	TGTGCCAGCAGCCCCGGACTGGGACTCACCGGGGAGCTGTTTTTT
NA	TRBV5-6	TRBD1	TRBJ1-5	CASSGRTGGNQPQHF	TGTGCCAGCAGCGGGCGGACAGGGGGTAATCAGCCCCAGCATTTT
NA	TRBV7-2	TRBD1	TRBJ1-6	CASSFSPGGQGGNSPLHF	TGTGCCAGCAGCTTCTCCCCGGGAGGACAGGGAGGCAATTCACCCCTCCACTTT
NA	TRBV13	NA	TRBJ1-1	CASSFGDTEAFF	TGTGCCAGCAGCTTCGGAGACACTGAAGCTTTCTTT
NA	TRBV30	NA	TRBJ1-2	CAWVSSGAEGYTF	TGTGCCTGGGTTAGTAGCGGGGCAGAAGGCTACACCTTC
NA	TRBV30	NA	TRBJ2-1	CAWGSGAHNEQFF	TGTGCCTGGGGTAGCGGAGCCCACAATGAGCAGTTCTTC
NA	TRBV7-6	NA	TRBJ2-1	CASSLSSYNEQFF	TGTGCCAGCAGCCTTAGCTCCTACAATGAGCAGTTCTTC
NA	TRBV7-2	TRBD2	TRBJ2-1	CASSLKTSGPGRRYNEQFF	TGTGCCAGCAGCTTAAAGACTAGCGGACCCGGTCGCAGATACAATGAGCAGTTCTTC
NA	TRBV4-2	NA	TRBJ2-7	CASSQVPLEEQYF	TGTGCCAGCAGCCAAGTCCCCCTTGAGGAGCAGTACTTC
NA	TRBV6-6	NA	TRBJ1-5	CASTVPGGGNQPQHF	TGTGCCAGCACCGTCCCCGGGGGGGGGAATCAGCCCCAGCATTTT
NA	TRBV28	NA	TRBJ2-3	CASSLIDSYTQYF	TGTGCCAGCAGTTTAATAGACAGCTATACGCAGTATTTT
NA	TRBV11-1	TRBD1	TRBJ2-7	CASSSGQGPYEQYF	TGTGCCAGCAGCTCTGGACAGGGCCCCTACGAGCAGTACTTC
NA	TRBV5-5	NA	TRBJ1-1	CASSRGRLNTEAFF	TGTGCCAGCAGTCGCGGGAGGTTGAACACTGAAGCTTTCTTT
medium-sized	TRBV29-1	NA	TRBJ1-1	CSVSGAETEAFF	TGCAGCGTTTCTGGGGCAGAGACTGAAGCTTTCTTT
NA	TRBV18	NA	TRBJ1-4	CASSRIGATNEKLFF	TGTGCCAGCTCACGGATAGGGGCAACTAATGAAAAACTGTTTTTT
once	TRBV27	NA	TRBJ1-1	CASSLLEGGDTEAFF	TGTGCCAGCAGTTTACTGGAGGGAGGGGACACTGAAGCTTTCTTT
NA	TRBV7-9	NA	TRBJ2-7	CASSLGQAGHEQYF	TGTGCCAGCAGCTTAGGCCAGGCCGGCCACGAGCAGTACTTC
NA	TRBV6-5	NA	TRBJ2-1	CASRAGTWENEQFF	TGTGCCAGCAGGGCCGGGACTTGGGAGAATGAGCAGTTCTTC
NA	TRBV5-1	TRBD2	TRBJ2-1	CASSYGAGGPSEQFF	TGCGCCAGCAGCTACGGTGCGGGAGGGCCTAGTGAGCAGTTCTTC
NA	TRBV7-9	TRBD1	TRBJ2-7	CASRRSMGQVSYEQYF	TGTGCCAGCAGGCGAAGTATGGGACAGGTTTCCTACGAGCAGTACTTC
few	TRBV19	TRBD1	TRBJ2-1	CASRSRDRANEQFF	TGTGCCAGTAGATCCCGGGACAGGGCTAATGAGCAGTTCTTC
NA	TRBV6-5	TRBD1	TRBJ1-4	CASSSTGHYTEKLFF	TGTGCCAGCAGTTCGACAGGGCATTATACTGAAAAACTGTTTTTT
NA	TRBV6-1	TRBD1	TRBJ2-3	CASSPGTGADTQYF	TGTGCCAGCAGTCCCGGGACAGGGGCAGATACGCAGTATTTT
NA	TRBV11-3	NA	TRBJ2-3	CASSFSEGDTQYF	TGTGCCAGCAGCTTTTCGGAGGGAGATACGCAGTATTTT
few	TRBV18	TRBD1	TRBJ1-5	CASSDRGYDNRNQPQHF	TGTGCCAGCTCGGACAGGGGCTATGACAACCGCAATCAGCCCCAGCATTTT
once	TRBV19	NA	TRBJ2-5	CASSRPGLPRKETQYF	TGTGCCAGTAGCCGCCCCGGACTACCGCGAAAAGAGACCCAGTACTTC
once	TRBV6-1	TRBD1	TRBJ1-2	CASSPRTGGHGYTF	TGTGCCAGCAGTCCCCGGACAGGGGGCCATGGCTACACCTTC
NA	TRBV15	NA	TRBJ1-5	CATKEVEDNSNQPQHF	TGTGCCACCAAGGAGGTGGAGGATAATAGCAATCAGCCCCAGCATTTT
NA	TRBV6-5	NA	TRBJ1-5	CASSSTGRQPQHF	TGTGCCAGCAGCTCCACAGGTCGTCAGCCCCAGCATTTT
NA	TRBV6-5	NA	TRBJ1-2	CASSYSAVYGYTF	TGTGCCAGCAGTTACTCGGCTGTCTATGGCTACACCTTC
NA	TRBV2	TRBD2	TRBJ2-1	CASSSGGTSGSINNEQFF	TGTGCCAGCAGCTCAGGGGGGACTAGCGGGAGTATCAACAATGAGCAGTTCTTC
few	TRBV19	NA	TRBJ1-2	CASLWTGDSSNYGYTF	TGTGCCAGCTTATGGACCGGGGATTCCTCTAACTATGGCTACACCTTC
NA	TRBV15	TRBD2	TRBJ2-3	CATSRGGTSGRRDTQYF	TGTGCCACCAGCAGAGGGGGGACTAGCGGGAGGAGGGATACGCAGTATTTT
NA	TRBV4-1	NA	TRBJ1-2	CASSLTGGDHHYGYTF	TGCGCCAGCAGCCTGACCGGGGGGGATCATCACTATGGCTACACCTTC